This T cell receptor (beta chain) was sequenced during a study of shared clonotypes between healthy human individuals. Study-level results: Even with large depth, rarefaction showed that sorted-subset sequencing was incomplete. Among a handful of donors, approximately 5% of naive CD4 clonotypes were found in common.

The germline V gene has CDR1 SGHRS and CDR2 YFSETQ. CDR3 length equals 15 residues. V lost 0 bases, J lost 1 base, and 3 bases stayed unmatched. This clone was found once. No antigen is known for it. Other DNA sequences in the sample encode the same CDR3. Measured with immunoSEQ multiplex PCR; TCRdb has only the in-frame clones, and not every one. The sample holds over 2 million clones, 95% seen once. The chain joins TRBV5-1 to TRBJ1-1, with 7 bases fitting TRBD1. The sequence was obtained from a man younger than 35 in good health. The specimen sequenced was naive CD4+ T cells sorted from blood. Subset: CD45RA+ positively selected. The CDR3 coding sequence is TGCGCCAGCAGCTTGGCAGGGGGTAGGAACACTGAAGCTTTCTTT. Translating gives CASSLAGGRNTEAFF.